This TCR beta chain derives from a study of blood T cell repertoires in COVID-19. For the study at large: There were acute and convalescent COVID-19 samples, and they came from the United States, Italy and Spain. Nucleic acid was either cDNA or gDNA, and it came from T cells, B-cell-depleted T cells, or PBMCs.

The CDR3 contains 15 residues. The V gene's germline CDR1 is SGDLS and CDR2 YYNGEE. Unmatched junction bases numbered 3, after V lost 0 bases and J lost 1 base. As handled by the study authors: Amplifying reference gene primers gave estimates of nucleated cell counts. Clones were read by immunoSEQ multiplex PCR, and TCRdb kept only the in-frame ones, dropping some. V, J and clone size were drawn from that table, and D and trimming were deduced from the DNA. The sample includes around 8,800 clones, 86% of them seen just once. The source of this sequence is a man aged 60 to 69 with acute or convalescent COVID-19. The chain recombines TRBV9 with TRBJ2-5, with 7 bases identical to TRBD2. Sequencing was carried out using peripheral blood. CDR3 bases: TGTGCCAGCAGCGTAGAGGGACTACCCCAAGAGACCCAGTACTTC. The encoded protein is CASSVEGLPQETQYF.